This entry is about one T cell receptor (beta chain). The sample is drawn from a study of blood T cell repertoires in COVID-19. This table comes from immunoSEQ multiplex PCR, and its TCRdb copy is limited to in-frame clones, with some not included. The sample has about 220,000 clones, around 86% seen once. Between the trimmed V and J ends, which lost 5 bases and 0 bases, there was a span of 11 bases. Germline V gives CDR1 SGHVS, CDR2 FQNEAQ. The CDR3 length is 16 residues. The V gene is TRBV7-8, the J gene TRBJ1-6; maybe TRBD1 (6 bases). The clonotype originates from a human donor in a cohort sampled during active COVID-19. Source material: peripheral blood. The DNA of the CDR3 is TGTGCCAGCAGCACCACAGGGTACTCCTATAATTCACCCCTCCACTTT. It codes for CASSTTGYSYNSPLHF.